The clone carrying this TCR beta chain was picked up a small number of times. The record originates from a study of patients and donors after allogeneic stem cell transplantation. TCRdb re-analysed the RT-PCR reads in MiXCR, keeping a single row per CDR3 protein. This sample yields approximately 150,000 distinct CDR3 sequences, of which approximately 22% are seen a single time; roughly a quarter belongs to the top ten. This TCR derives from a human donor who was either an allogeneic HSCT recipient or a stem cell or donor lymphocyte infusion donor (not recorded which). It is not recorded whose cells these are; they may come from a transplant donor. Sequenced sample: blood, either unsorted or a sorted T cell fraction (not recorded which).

The CDR3 DNA is TGCGCCAGCAGCCAAGTGAAAGATACGCAGTATTTT. Translated, it gives CASSQVKDTQYF. The chain combines TRBV4-1 with TRBJ2-3, with no clear D. V was pared by 1 base and J by 5 bases, with 4 bases between. Germline values: CDR1 MGHRA, CDR2 YSYEKL. CDR3 size: 12 residues.